These 5 T cell receptor beta chains share one sample of origin, sequenced in a study of blood T cell repertoires in COVID-19 (dated by TCRdb to 2020 to 2022). Receptor amplification or capture employed the immunoSEQ multiplex PCR assay. Held by TCRdb, this immuneACCESS table contains in-frame sequences only and omits some clones. Under half of the omission traces to an unresolved V gene where checked; the cause of the rest is unknown. Across this sample there are tens of thousands of clones, with roughly 90% seen only once. 15% of the sample comes from the top ten. Sequenced material: peripheral blood. Receptors were obtained from a man in his sixties with active COVID-19.

Remarks on this clone: At one end the junction does not follow the germline gene, possibly because of a read error. Here the CDR3 DNA reads TGTGCCAGCAATGAACAGGGGTTGGGCACTGAAGCTTTCTTT. This gives the protein CASNEQGLGTEAFF. This chain links TRBV6-1 with TRBJ1-1; the match to TRBD1 covers 7 bases. The germline CDR1 and CDR2 sequences are MNHNS and SASEGT. The CDR3 is 14 amino acids.

V and J are TRBV6-1 and TRBJ1-1, with 10 nucleotides matching TRBD1. The V and J ends lost 4 bases and 4 bases, in that order; junction bases with no gene match: 12. This CDR3 spans 17 amino acids. Looked up from germline, CDR1 is MNHNS and CDR2 is SASEGT. The DNA of the CDR3 is TGTGCCAGCAGTGGACCGGACAGGGGGAAGTGGAGCACTGAAGCTTTCTTT. Translating gives CASSGPDRGKWSTEAFF.

The table lists this clone with a count of one. The CDR3 reads CASSPVGQGVGQPQHF. The DNA for the CDR3 is TGTGCCAGCAGCCCAGTCGGACAGGGGGTAGGTCAGCCCCAGCATTTT. This chain connects TRBV6-2 or TRBV6-3 to TRBJ1-5; TRBD1 matches at 10 bases. The germline CDR1 and CDR2 sequences are MNHEY and SVGEGT. Trimming at V came to 6 bases and at J to 6 bases, leaving 11 bases not matched to a gene. The CDR3 spans 16 residues.

The chain has TRBV5-1 and TRBJ1-4; 11 bases agree with TRBD1. Per germline, CDR1 SGHRS and CDR2 YFSETQ. The V segment lost 2 bases and the J segment 7 bases; nucleotides outside the gene matches: 4. The CDR3 spans 15 residues. This CDR3 is CASSFGQGAGEKLFF. DNA of the CDR3: TGCGCCAGCAGCTTCGGACAGGGGGCGGGTGAAAAACTGTTTTTT.

The chain uses TRBV18 and TRBJ1-2; weak D call: TRBD1 (6 bases). CDR3 length equals 14 residues. The V gene's germline CDR1 is KGHSH and CDR2 LQKENI. Trimming left V 5 bases short and J 2 bases short, with 12 bases between. This CDR3 reads CASSKGDRNYGYTF. CDR3 coding DNA: TGTGCCAGCTCAAAGGGAGACAGGAACTATGGCTACACCTTC.